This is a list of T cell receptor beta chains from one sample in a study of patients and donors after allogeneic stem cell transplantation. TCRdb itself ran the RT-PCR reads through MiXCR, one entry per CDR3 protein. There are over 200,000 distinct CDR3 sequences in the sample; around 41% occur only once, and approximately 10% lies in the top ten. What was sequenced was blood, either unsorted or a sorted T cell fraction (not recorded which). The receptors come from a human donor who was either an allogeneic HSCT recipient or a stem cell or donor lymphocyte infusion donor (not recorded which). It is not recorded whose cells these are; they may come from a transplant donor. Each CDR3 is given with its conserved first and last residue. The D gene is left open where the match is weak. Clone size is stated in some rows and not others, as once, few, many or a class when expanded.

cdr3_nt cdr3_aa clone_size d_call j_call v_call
TGTGCCAGCAGCTCCCTCGGACACACTGAAGCTTTCTTT CASSSLGHTEAFF . . TRBJ1-1 TRBV7-9
TGTGCCAGCAGCGTAGCGGGCTCCTGGGACACTGAAGCTTTCTTT CASSVAGSWDTEAFF . . TRBJ1-1 TRBV9
TGTGCCAGCGCCGGGGCCAACGTCCTGACTTTC CASAGANVLTF . . TRBJ2-6 TRBV2
TGTGCCAGCAGCGTAGACGACAGGGACACCGGGGAGCTGTTTTTT CASSVDDRDTGELFF . TRBD1 TRBJ2-2 TRBV9
TGCGCCAGCAGCTCCAACACGGAAAACTGGCGAGGCTACACCTTC CASSSNTENWRGYTF few . TRBJ1-2 TRBV5-1
TGCAGCGTTGAAGGGCGTCTTAGCACAGATACGCAGTATTTT CSVEGRLSTDTQYF few . TRBJ2-3 TRBV29-1
TGCGCCAGCAGCTTGGGGCTCAATCAGCCCCAGCATTTT CASSLGLNQPQHF many . TRBJ1-5 TRBV5-1
TGTGCCAGCAGTTTAAAGATGAACACTGAAGCTTTCTTT CASSLKMNTEAFF . . TRBJ1-1 TRBV12-3/TRBV12-4
TGTGCCAGCCGTCCTGGGGACACTGAAGCTTTCTTT CASRPGDTEAFF few . TRBJ1-1 TRBV12-3/TRBV12-4
TGTGCCAGCTCGCCGGACAGGGGCACTGAAGCTTTCTTT CASSPDRGTEAFF . TRBD1 TRBJ1-1 TRBV18
TGCAGTGCTCTTATAGGGAGGACAGGTCTTTATGGCTACACCTTC CSALIGRTGLYGYTF . TRBD1 TRBJ1-2 TRBV20-1
TGCAGTGCTGGCCTCGAAGGTCGTAATGAAAAACTGTTTTTT CSAGLEGRNEKLFF few . TRBJ1-4 TRBV20-1
TGCAGTGCTCCCAGACCGGGGGATTGGAAACTGTTTTTT CSAPRPGDWKLFF . . TRBJ1-4 TRBV20-1
TGCGCCAGCAGCCCACGGACAGGGTCTAGCTCCTATAATTCACCCCTCCACTTT CASSPRTGSSSYNSPLHF . TRBD1 TRBJ1-6 TRBV5-1
TGTGCCAGCAGTTTAGTCAGTATGCGAGCTTTCTTT CASSLVSMRAFF . . TRBJ1-1 TRBV12-3/TRBV12-4
TGTGCCAGCAGTGACCCCACGCAGAATTCACCCCTCCACTTT CASSDPTQNSPLHF few . TRBJ1-6 TRBV2
TGTGCCAGCAGTTCCCCGGGACAGGCTTCACCCCTCCACTTT CASSSPGQASPLHF few TRBD1 TRBJ1-6 TRBV27
TGTGCCAGCAGCGGCCCGGACAGGGATAACTATGGCTACACCTTC CASSGPDRDNYGYTF . TRBD1 TRBJ1-2 TRBV9
TGTGCCAGCAGCGTGGGGGCAGCGGACACCGGGGAGCTGTTTTTT CASSVGAADTGELFF . . TRBJ2-2 TRBV9
TGTGCCAGCAGCTTAGTCGGGGGAAGCTCCTACGAGCAGTACTTC CASSLVGGSSYEQYF . . TRBJ2-7 TRBV7-9